The source of this T cell receptor beta chain is a study of shared clonotypes between healthy human individuals. The protocol was immunoSEQ multiplex PCR, while the TCRdb copy is restricted to in-frame clones and leaves out a portion. The table has under 2,500,000 clones, 90% to 96% seen once. CDR1 is SGHRS, CDR2 YFSETQ, per germline. V shed 3 bases and J shed 5 bases, with 9 bases lying between them. This CDR3 is built from 13 residues. The TCR sequence derives from a man aged 18 to 29 in good health. Sequenced input: naive CD4+ T cells sorted from blood. The subset: CD45RA+ positively selected. The chain employs TRBV5-1 and TRBJ2-1; the D is unclear. The CDR3 here is CASSSGPHNEQFF. The CDR3 coding sequence is TGCGCCAGCAGCTCTGGACCCCACAATGAGCAGTTCTTC.